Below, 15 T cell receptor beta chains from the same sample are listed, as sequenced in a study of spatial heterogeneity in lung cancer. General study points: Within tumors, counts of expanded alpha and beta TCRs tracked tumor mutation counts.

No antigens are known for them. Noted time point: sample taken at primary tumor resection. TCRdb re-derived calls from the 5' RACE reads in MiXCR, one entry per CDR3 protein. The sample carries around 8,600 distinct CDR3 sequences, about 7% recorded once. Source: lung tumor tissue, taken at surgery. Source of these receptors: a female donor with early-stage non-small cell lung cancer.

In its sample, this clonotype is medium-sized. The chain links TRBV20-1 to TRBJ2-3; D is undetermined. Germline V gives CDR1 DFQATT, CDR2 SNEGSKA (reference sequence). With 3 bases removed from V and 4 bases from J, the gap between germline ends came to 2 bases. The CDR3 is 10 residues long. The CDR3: CSASADTQYF. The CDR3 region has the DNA TGCAGTGCTAGCGCAGATACGCAGTATTTT.

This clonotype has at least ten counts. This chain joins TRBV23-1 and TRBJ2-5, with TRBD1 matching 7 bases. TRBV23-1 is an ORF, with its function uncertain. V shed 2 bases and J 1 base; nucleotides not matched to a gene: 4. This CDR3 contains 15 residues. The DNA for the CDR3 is TGCGCCAGCAGTCAAAATCAGGGGGTCCAAGAGACCCAGTACTTC. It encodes CASSQNQGVQETQYF.

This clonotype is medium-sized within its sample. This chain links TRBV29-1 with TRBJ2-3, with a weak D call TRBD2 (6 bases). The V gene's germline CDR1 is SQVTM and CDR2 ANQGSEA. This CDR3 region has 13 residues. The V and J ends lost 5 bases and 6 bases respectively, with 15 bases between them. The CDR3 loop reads CSVRTSWTDTQYF. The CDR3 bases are TGCAGCGTTCGAACTAGCTGGACGGATACGCAGTATTTT.

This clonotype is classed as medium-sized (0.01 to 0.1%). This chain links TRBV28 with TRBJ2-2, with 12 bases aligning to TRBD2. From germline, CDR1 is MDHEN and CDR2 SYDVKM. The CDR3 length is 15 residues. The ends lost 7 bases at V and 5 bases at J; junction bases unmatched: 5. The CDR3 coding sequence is TGTGCCAGCAATCTAGCGGGAGGGTGGACCGGGGAGCTGTTTTTT. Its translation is CASNLAGGWTGELFF.

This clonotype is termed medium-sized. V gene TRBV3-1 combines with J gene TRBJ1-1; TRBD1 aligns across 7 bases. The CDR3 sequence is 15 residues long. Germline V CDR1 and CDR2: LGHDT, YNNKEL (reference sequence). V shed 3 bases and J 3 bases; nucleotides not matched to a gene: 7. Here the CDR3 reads CASSHRGRKDTEAFF. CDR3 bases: TGTGCCAGCAGCCATAGGGGGCGCAAGGACACTGAAGCTTTCTTT.

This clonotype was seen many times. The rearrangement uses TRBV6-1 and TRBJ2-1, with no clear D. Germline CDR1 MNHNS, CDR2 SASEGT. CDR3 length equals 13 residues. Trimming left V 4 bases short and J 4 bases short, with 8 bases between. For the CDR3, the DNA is TGTGCCAGCAGTGTGGGGTTGTACAATGAGCAGTTCTTC. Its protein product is CASSVGLYNEQFF.

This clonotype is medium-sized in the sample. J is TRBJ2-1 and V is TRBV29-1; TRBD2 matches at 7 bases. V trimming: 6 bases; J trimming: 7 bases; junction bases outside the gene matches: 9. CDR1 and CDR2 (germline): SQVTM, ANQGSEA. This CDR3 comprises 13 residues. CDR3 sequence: CSVRSGVTNEQFF. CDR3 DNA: TGCAGCGTCAGGAGCGGGGTTACTAATGAGCAGTTCTTC.

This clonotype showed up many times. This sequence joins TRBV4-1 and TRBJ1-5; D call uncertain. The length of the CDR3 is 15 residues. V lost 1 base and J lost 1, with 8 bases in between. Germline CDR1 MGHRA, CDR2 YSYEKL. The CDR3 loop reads CASSQVHPSNQPQHF. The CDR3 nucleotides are TGCGCCAGCAGCCAAGTTCACCCCAGCAATCAGCCCCAGCATTTT.

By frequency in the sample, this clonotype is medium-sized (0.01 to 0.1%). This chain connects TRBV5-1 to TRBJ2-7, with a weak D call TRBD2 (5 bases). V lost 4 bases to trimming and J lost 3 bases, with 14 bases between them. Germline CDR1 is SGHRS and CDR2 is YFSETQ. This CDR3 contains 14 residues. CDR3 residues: CASSPRAGGYEQYF. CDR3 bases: TGCGCCAGCAGCCCCCGGGCGGGCGGCTACGAGCAGTACTTC. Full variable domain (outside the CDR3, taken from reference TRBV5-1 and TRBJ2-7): KAGVTQTPRYLIKTRGQQVTLSCSPISGHRSVSWYQQTPGQGLQFLFEYFSETQRNKGNFPGRFSGRQFSNSRSEMNVSTLELGDSALYLCASSPRAGGYEQYFGPGTRLTVT.

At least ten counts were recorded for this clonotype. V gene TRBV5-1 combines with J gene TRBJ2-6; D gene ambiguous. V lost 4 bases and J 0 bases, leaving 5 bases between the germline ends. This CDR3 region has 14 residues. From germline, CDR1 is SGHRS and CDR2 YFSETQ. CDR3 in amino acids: CASSQSSGANVLTF. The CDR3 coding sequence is TGCGCCAGCAGCCAAAGCTCTGGGGCCAACGTCCTGACTTTC.

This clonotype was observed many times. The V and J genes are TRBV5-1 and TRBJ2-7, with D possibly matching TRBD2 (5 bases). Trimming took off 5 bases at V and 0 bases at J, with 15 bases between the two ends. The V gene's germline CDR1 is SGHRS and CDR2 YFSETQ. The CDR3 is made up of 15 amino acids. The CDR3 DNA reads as TGCGCCAGCAGTAAGTCTGGAGGAACCTCCTACGAGCAGTACTTC. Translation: CASSKSGGTSYEQYF.

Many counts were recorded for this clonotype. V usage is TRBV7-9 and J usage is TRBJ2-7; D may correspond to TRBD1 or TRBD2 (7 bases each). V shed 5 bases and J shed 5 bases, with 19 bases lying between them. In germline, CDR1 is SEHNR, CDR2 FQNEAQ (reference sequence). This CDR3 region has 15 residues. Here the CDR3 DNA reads TGTGCCAGCAGCCACCAGAGGGCAGGGGGGGACGAGCAGTACTTC. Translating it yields CASSHQRAGGDEQYF.

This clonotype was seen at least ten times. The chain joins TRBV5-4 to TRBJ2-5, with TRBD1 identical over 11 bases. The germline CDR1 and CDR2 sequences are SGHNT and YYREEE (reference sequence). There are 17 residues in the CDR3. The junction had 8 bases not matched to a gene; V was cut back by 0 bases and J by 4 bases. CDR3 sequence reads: CASSLAFTGTGGETQYF. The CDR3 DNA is TGTGCCAGCAGCTTGGCCTTTACAGGGACAGGGGGAGAGACCCAGTACTTC.

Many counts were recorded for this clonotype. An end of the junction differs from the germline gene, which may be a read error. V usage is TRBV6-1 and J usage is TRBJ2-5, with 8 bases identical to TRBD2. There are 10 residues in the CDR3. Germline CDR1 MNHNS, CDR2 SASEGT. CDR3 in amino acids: CASSDPTSVF. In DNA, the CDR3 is TGTGCCAGCAGTGACCCGACTAGCGTCTTC.

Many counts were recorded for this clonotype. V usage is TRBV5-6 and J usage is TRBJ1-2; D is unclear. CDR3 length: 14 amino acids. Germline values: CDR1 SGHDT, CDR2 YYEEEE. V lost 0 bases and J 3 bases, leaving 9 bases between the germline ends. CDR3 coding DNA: TGTGCCAGCAGCTTGGGGGTTCGCGACTATGGCTACACCTTC. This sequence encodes CASSLGVRDYGYTF.